A selection of T cell receptor beta chains follows, all from one sample in a study of T cell repertoires in cytomegalovirus infection. TCRdb re-analysed the reads in MiXCR, keeping a single row per CDR3 protein. Of around 450,000 distinct CDR3 sequences in the sample, approximately 30% were seen once. Sample: PBMCs. These receptors were collected from a human donor in good health (CMV status not recorded). Some clones in this sample may be carry-over from other donors' samples. Both conserved end residues are part of each CDR3. The D gene is left open where the match is weak. Size values are once, few and many counts, or a class for expanded clones, and some rows have none.

.	TRBV15	few	TRBJ1-5	CATSRDGVDNQPQHF	TGTGCCACCAGCAGAGATGGGGTAGACAATCAGCCCCAGCATTTT
TRBD1	TRBV12-3/TRBV12-4	many	TRBJ1-2	CASSLGAGGDYGYTF	TGTGCCAGCAGTTTAGGGGCAGGGGGCGACTATGGCTACACCTTC
.	TRBV7-2	.	TRBJ2-1	CASSLVPGNNEQFF	TGTGCCAGCAGCTTGGTGCCAGGCAACAATGAGCAGTTCTTC
.	TRBV4-1	few	TRBJ1-1	CASSLRPVGAGTEAFF	TGCGCCAGCAGCCTCAGGCCGGTGGGGGCAGGTACTGAAGCTTTCTTT
TRBD1	TRBV6-2/TRBV6-3	.	TRBJ2-1	CASSSFFETGEVEQFF	TGTGCCAGCAGTTCCTTCTTTGAGACAGGGGAAGTGGAGCAGTTCTTC
.	TRBV12-3/TRBV12-4	.	TRBJ2-2	CASSFWGVGGELFF	TGTGCCAGCAGTTTCTGGGGTGTAGGCGGGGAGCTGTTTTTT
TRBD2	TRBV4-1	few	TRBJ2-1	CASSQIAGAYNEQFF	TGCGCCAGCAGCCAAATAGCGGGGGCTTACAATGAGCAGTTCTTC
.	TRBV28	many	TRBJ1-5	CASSRGSQEPSNQPQHF	TGTGCCAGCAGCAGGGGCAGCCAGGAGCCTAGCAATCAGCCCCAGCATTTT
TRBD2	TRBV30	.	TRBJ2-3	CAWSFTSGPTDTQYF	TGTGCCTGGAGTTTTACTAGCGGGCCAACAGATACGCAGTATTTT
TRBD1	TRBV20-1	few	TRBJ2-1	CSARVGGTYNEQFF	TGCAGTGCTAGAGTAGGGGGCACCTACAATGAGCAGTTCTTC
.	TRBV6-2/TRBV6-3	few	TRBJ2-5	CASGRVGETQYF	TGTGCCAGCGGGCGGGTTGGTGAGACCCAGTACTTC
.	TRBV28	.	TRBJ2-7	CASSLRQAKQYF	TGTGCCAGCAGTTTGCGACAGGCCAAGCAGTACTTC
.	TRBV7-9	few	TRBJ1-1	CASSPSGFSNTEAFF	TGTGCCAGCAGCCCCTCAGGGTTCTCGAACACTGAAGCTTTCTTT
.	TRBV6-1	many	TRBJ2-5	CASTRQGGQETQYF	TGTGCCAGCACCAGACAGGGAGGGCAAGAGACCCAGTACTTC
TRBD2	TRBV7-6	many	TRBJ2-2	CASSLTGPGLANTGELFF	TGTGCCAGCAGCTTAACGGGGCCGGGACTAGCGAACACCGGGGAGCTGTTTTTT
TRBD2	TRBV5-1	.	TRBJ2-5	CASNPSGTQETQYF	TGCGCCAGCAACCCTAGCGGGACCCAAGAGACCCAGTACTTC
.	TRBV19	.	TRBJ1-5	CASNPSWVWSNSNQPQHF	TGTGCCAGTAACCCATCGTGGGTATGGAGTAATAGCAATCAGCCCCAGCATTTT
TRBD1	TRBV12-3/TRBV12-4	few	TRBJ1-4	CASSQGGLEKLFF	TGTGCCAGCAGTCAGGGGGGCCTTGAAAAACTGTTTTTT
TRBD2	TRBV20-1	.	TRBJ2-1	CSARVVAGVIEQFF	TGCAGTGCTAGAGTCGTAGCGGGGGTGATTGAGCAGTTCTTC
.	TRBV4-1	.	TRBJ2-1	CASSQEVVDEQFF	TGCGCCAGCAGCCAAGAAGTTGTCGATGAGCAGTTCTTC
.	TRBV7-8	.	TRBJ1-4	CASSPLRVGANEKLFF	TGTGCCAGCAGCCCCCTGAGAGTCGGGGCTAATGAAAAACTGTTTTTT
.	TRBV7-2	many	TRBJ1-3	CASNKDSVSGNTIYF	TGTGCCAGCAACAAAGACAGCGTCTCTGGAAACACCATATATTTT
TRBD2	TRBV7-9	many	TRBJ2-3	CASSPGLASTDTQYF	TGTGCCAGCAGCCCGGGACTAGCCAGCACAGATACGCAGTATTTT
.	TRBV7-8	many	TRBJ1-3	CASSSSWTGGNTIYF	TGTGCCAGCAGCTCGTCCTGGACGGGAGGAAACACCATATATTTT
TRBD1	TRBV5-1	.	TRBJ2-3	CASSSTGWADTQYF	TGCGCCAGCAGCTCGACAGGGTGGGCAGATACGCAGTATTTT
.	TRBV6-5	.	TRBJ2-3	CASTAPGAADTQYF	TGTGCCAGCACCGCTCCGGGGGCGGCAGATACGCAGTATTTT
TRBD1	TRBV28	.	TRBJ1-4	CASSLGQGALPTNEKLFF	TGTGCCAGCAGCCTCGGACAGGGGGCCCTTCCGACTAATGAAAAACTGTTTTTT
TRBD2	TRBV7-2	many	TRBJ2-1	CASSLEMRGGAYNEQFF	TGTGCCAGCAGCTTAGAGATGCGGGGGGGCGCCTACAATGAGCAGTTCTTC
TRBD1	TRBV6-6	.	TRBJ2-2	CASRRTGYGADTGELFF	TGTGCCAGCAGGAGGACAGGGTACGGTGCAGACACCGGGGAGCTGTTTTTT
.	TRBV5-1	once	TRBJ2-7	CASSLGDWQKRNEQYF	TGCGCCAGCAGCTTGGGGGACTGGCAAAAGAGGAACGAGCAGTACTTC
TRBD1	TRBV6-6	few	TRBJ1-4	CASRSTGGDEKLFF	TGTGCCAGCAGAAGCACAGGGGGGGACGAAAAACTGTTTTTT